The 31 T cell receptor beta chains given below trace back to one sample, sequenced in a study of cytomegalovirus exposure and HLA in healthy donors. Primers for the PCR totalled 60 Vbeta and 13 Jbeta. Method: immunoSEQ multiplex PCR; TCRdb's copy keeps in-frame clones and lacks some. The data contain around 160,000 clones, around 76% of them singletons. The sample comprised PBMCs. The origin of the receptors is a woman aged 40-49 years in good health and CMV-seronegative.

This clone was counted only a few times. V and J are TRBV10-3 and TRBJ1-1; 10 positions match TRBD1. V lost 8 bases, J lost 2 bases, and 8 bases stayed unmatched. The CDR3 has 15 residues. Germline V lookup: CDR1 ENHRY, CDR2 SYGVKD. CDR3 protein: CAIHPGQGSNTEAFF. Written as DNA, the CDR3 is TGTGCCATCCATCCGGGACAGGGGTCCAACACTGAAGCTTTCTTT.

The rearrangement links TRBV11-3 to TRBJ2-7; D is unclear. Trimming left V 1 base short and J 6 bases short, with 16 bases between. Germline assignment: CDR1 SGHNT and CDR2 YENEEA. The CDR3 covers 15 residues. The CDR3 DNA follows: TGTGCCAGCAGCTTAGGACAATCTCTCTCGTTCGAGCAGTACTTC. It is translated as CASSLGQSLSFEQYF.

The CDR3 DNA reads as TGTGCCTGGAGCACCCTATCCACGTTCGGAAACACCATATATTTT. This encodes CAWSTLSTFGNTIYF. V usage is TRBV30 and J usage is TRBJ1-3; D ambiguous. Germline assignment: CDR1 GTSNPN and CDR2 SVGIG (reference sequence). V was pared by 3 bases and J by 4 bases, with 16 bases between. The CDR3 runs 15 residues.

The chain recombines TRBV7-9 with TRBJ1-1, with a possible D match to TRBD1 (5 bases). V lost 3 bases and J 0 bases, leaving 8 bases between the germline ends. The CDR3 spans 14 residues. Germline loops: CDR1 SEHNR, CDR2 FQNEAQ (reference sequence). Here the CDR3 DNA reads TGTGCCAGCAGCTTTGGGGCAATGAACACTGAAGCTTTCTTT. It codes for CASSFGAMNTEAFF.

The CDR3 sequence is CASSPRGLAGEQYF. For the CDR3, the DNA is TGTGCCAGCAGCCCGAGGGGACTAGCCGGCGAGCAGTACTTC. The rearrangement uses TRBV7-8 and TRBJ2-7; 9 bases are a match to TRBD2. From germline, CDR1 is SGHVS and CDR2 FQNEAQ. The CDR3 loop spans 14 amino acids. V shed 5 bases and J 6 bases; nucleotides not matched to a gene: 8.

This chain joins TRBV5-8 and TRBJ1-2; 8 bases fit TRBD1. The CDR3 length is 17 residues. Germline-derived CDR1 and CDR2 are SGHTS and YDEGEE. V was clipped by 4 bases and J by 3 bases; unmatched bases: 14. The CDR3 DNA sequence: TGTGCCAGCAGCGTTTTCCAGGGGGCGGGCCGGTACTATGGCTACACCTTC. This gives the protein CASSVFQGAGRYYGYTF.

The chain employs TRBV2 and TRBJ1-2; the match to TRBD1 covers 8 bases. Trimming removed 6 bases from V and 7 bases from J; junction bases left unmatched: 4. The CDR3 runs to 12 residues. Germline-derived CDR1 and CDR2 are SNHLY and FYNNEI. For the CDR3, the DNA is TGTGCCAGCAGACAGGGGGTCGGTGGCTACACCTTC. It specifies CASRQGVGGYTF.

CDR3 sequence: CSVPGVWEKLFF. Written as DNA, the CDR3 is TGCAGCGTCCCGGGGGTGTGGGAAAAACTGTTTTTT. V gene TRBV29-1 combines with J gene TRBJ1-4, with TRBD1 as a possible D gene (5 bases). This CDR3 region has 12 residues. CDR1 is SQVTM, CDR2 ANQGSEA, per germline. V was clipped by 6 bases and J by 8 bases, with 13 bases between them.

This rearrangement joins TRBV5-1 to TRBJ1-1; 8 bases are a match to TRBD1. The CDR3 spans 16 residues. Losses at the gene ends were 2 bases for V and 6 bases for J; bases not matched to a gene: 12. CDR1 is SGHRS, CDR2 YFSETQ, per germline. This chain's CDR3 is CASSFNPDRGISEAFF. CDR3 in DNA: TGCGCCAGCAGCTTTAACCCTGACAGGGGTATTTCTGAAGCTTTCTTT.

The chain couples TRBV5-4 to TRBJ1-2, with a possible D match to TRBD1 (5 bases). CDR1 is SGHNT, CDR2 YYREEE, per germline (reference sequence). The CDR3 has 14 residues. V lost 0 bases and J lost 1, with 7 bases in between. The CDR3 sequence: CASSLARVNYGYTF. In DNA, the CDR3 is TGTGCCAGCAGCTTGGCCAGGGTTAACTATGGCTACACCTTC.

This CDR3 is CASEGLAGIGSYEQYF. The CDR3 region has the DNA TGTGCCAGCGAGGGACTAGCGGGAATAGGTTCCTACGAGCAGTACTTC. This sequence joins TRBV2 and TRBJ2-7; 13 bases fit TRBD2. The CDR3 spans 16 residues. Germline V CDR1 and CDR2: SNHLY, FYNNEI. The V and J ends lost 8 bases and 1 base, in that order; junction bases with no gene match: 8.

The CDR3 sequence: CASSIEGSGKAGELFF. The CDR3 nucleotides are TGTGCCAGCAGCATAGAGGGTAGCGGGAAGGCCGGGGAGCTGTTTTTT. The chain recombines TRBV7-9 with TRBJ2-2; TRBD2 agrees at 8 bases. CDR3 length: 16 residues. Germline values: CDR1 SEHNR, CDR2 FQNEAQ (reference sequence). V dropped 5 bases and J dropped 6; count of bases not matched to a gene: 11. Drawing the rest from reference TRBV7-9 and TRBJ2-2, the complete variable domain is DTGVSQNPRHKITKRGQNVTFRCDPISEHNRLYWYRQTLGQGPEFLTYFQNEAQLEKSRLLSDRFSAERPKGSFSTLEIQRTEQGDSAMYLCASSIEGSGKAGELFFGEGSRLTVL.

The rearrangement joins TRBV2 to TRBJ1-1, with TRBD1 matching 8 bases. The CDR3 runs to 13 residues. Germline V gene lookup returns CDR1 SNHLY and CDR2 FYNNEI. Losses at the gene ends were 9 bases for V and 7 bases for J; bases not matched to a gene: 10. CDR3 loop: CARQGVRGGEAFF. Here the CDR3 DNA reads TGTGCCAGACAGGGGGTCCGGGGCGGTGAAGCTTTCTTT.

The genes are TRBV7-9 and TRBJ2-5; TRBD2 aligns across 7 bases. The J call may be wrong; the DNA end is better matched by TRBJ2-7. The CDR3 has 15 amino acids. Germline CDR1 is SEHNR and CDR2 is FQNEAQ (reference sequence). The CDR3 DNA reads as TGTGCCAGCAGACGAACCGGGACTACCTCCTACGAGCAGTACTTC. The encoded protein is CASRRTGTTSYEQYF.

The table lists this clone with a count of one. The chain carries TRBV5-4 and TRBJ2-1, with 7 bases lining up with TRBD2. With 0 bases clipped from V and 2 bases from J, the junction kept 2 bases outside the gene matches. The germline V gene has CDR1 SGHNT and CDR2 YYREEE (reference sequence). The CDR3 is made up of 15 amino acids. The CDR3 loop is CASSLAAGPYNEQFF. The CDR3 DNA reads as TGTGCCAGCAGCTTGGCAGCGGGACCCTACAATGAGCAGTTCTTC.

This chain links TRBV6-5 with TRBJ1-2, with 8 bases matching TRBD1. CDR1 is MNHEY, CDR2 SVGAGI, per germline. The CDR3 length is 15 residues. Germline trimming cut 1 base from V and 8 bases from J; bases unmatched to any gene: 9. CDR3 sequence (DNA): TGTGCCAGCAGTTACTGGCCGGACAGGGTCGGAGGCTACACCTTC. Translating gives CASSYWPDRVGGYTF.

The chain uses TRBV5-4 and TRBJ2-7, with 8 bases identical to TRBD1. The CDR3 length is 15 residues. Germline CDR1 and CDR2: SGHNT and YYREEE (reference sequence). After removal of 1 base from V and 2 bases from J, the junction contained 5 bases not matched to a gene. The CDR3 spells CASSLSTGGAYEQYF. As DNA, the CDR3 is TGTGCCAGCAGCTTGTCCACAGGGGGAGCCTACGAGCAGTACTTC.

This clone is medium-sized in the sample. The chain joins TRBV12-1 to TRBJ2-7; the D call of TRBD2 is as the table states it, not checked on the DNA. TRBV12-1 is a pseudogene segment. The CDR3 loop spans 15 amino acids. CDR3 in DNA: TGTGCCAGCATTCCGGCCGGGACTAGCCCCTACGAGCAGTACTTC. Residues: CASIPAGTSPYEQYF.

This rearrangement joins TRBV27 to TRBJ1-1; 7 bases are a match to TRBD1. Germline trimming cut 5 bases from V and 0 bases from J; bases unmatched to any gene: 6. This CDR3 spans 15 amino acids. Germline-derived CDR1 and CDR2 are MNHEY and SMNVEV (reference sequence). The CDR3 coding sequence is TGTGCCAGCAGTCCAGGGACAGTGATGAACACTGAAGCTTTCTTT. Its protein product is CASSPGTVMNTEAFF.

This chain links TRBV27 with TRBJ2-7, with 7 bases matching TRBD2. Germline-derived CDR1 and CDR2 are MNHEY and SMNVEV (reference sequence). The V and J ends lost 6 bases and 4 bases, in that order; junction bases with no gene match: 6. The CDR3 is 13 residues long. CDR3 nucleotide sequence: TGTGCCAGCAGGACTAGCCGGGGTTACGAGCAGTACTTC. Translated, it gives CASRTSRGYEQYF.

The genes are TRBV6-5 and TRBJ2-5; D possibly corresponds to TRBD2 (6 bases). Germline CDR1 reads MNHEY; CDR2 reads SVGAGI. V was clipped by 4 bases and J by 5 bases, with 17 bases between them. CDR3 length: 15 amino acids. In DNA, the CDR3 is TGTGCCAGCAGTTCAGGGTCCCCAGGGAGGGAGACCCAGTACTTC. Translation gives CASSSGSPGRETQYF.

V usage is TRBV6-5 and J usage is TRBJ2-5; D is perhaps TRBD1 (6 bases). This CDR3 comprises 14 residues. V was cut by 5 bases and J by 4 bases, with 14 bases left in between. Germline assignment: CDR1 MNHEY and CDR2 SVGAGI. CDR3: CASSPMIGGETQYF. The CDR3 DNA reads TGTGCCAGCAGTCCTATGATAGGGGGAGAGACCCAGTACTTC.

This clone was observed a handful of times. This sequence joins TRBV6-1 and TRBJ2-1; 9 nucleotides line up with TRBD2. V dropped 2 bases and J dropped 9; count of bases not matched to a gene: 11. This CDR3 has 16 residues. CDR1 and CDR2 from the germline V gene are MNHNS and SASEGT. CDR3 bases: TGTGCCAGCAGTGAATCGCTAGCGGGGATAGGGGCTGAGCAGTTCTTC. It is translated as CASSESLAGIGAEQFF.

The chain links TRBV19 to TRBJ2-1; 10 bases are a match to TRBD2. After removal of 5 bases from V and 0 bases from J, the junction contained 7 bases not matched to a gene. CDR3 size: 17 residues. Germline-derived CDR1 and CDR2 are LNHDA and SQIVND (reference sequence). The CDR3 loop reads CASSVEREGASYNEQFF. The CDR3 DNA reads as TGTGCCAGTAGTGTTGAGCGGGAGGGTGCCTCCTACAATGAGCAGTTCTTC.

The J gene is TRBJ2-5, the V gene TRBV18; TRBD2 matches 9 bases. Looked up from germline, CDR1 is KGHSH and CDR2 is LQKENI. With V trimmed by 3 bases and J by 5 bases, 10 bases remained unmatched. This CDR3 spans 16 amino acids. CDR3 DNA sequence: TGTGCCAGCTCACCGTCGTCTAGCGGGGCGGGGGAGACCCAGTACTTC. Amino acids: CASSPSSSGAGETQYF.

This clone was seen only a few times. The gene calls are TRBV5-4 and TRBJ2-5, with 10 positions matching TRBD2. Germline CDR1 is SGHNT and CDR2 is YYREEE (reference sequence). J was trimmed by 1 base and V by 0 bases; bases with no gene match: 9. The CDR3 has 18 residues. The CDR3 loop is CASSLEGGLAEIQETQYF. Written as DNA, the CDR3 is TGTGCCAGCAGCTTGGAGGGCGGACTAGCGGAGATCCAAGAGACCCAGTACTTC.

The rearrangement links TRBV7-2 to TRBJ1-5, with D maybe TRBD1 (6 bases). The germline V gene encodes CDR1 SGHTA and CDR2 FQGNSA. The CDR3 runs to 15 residues. The V and J ends lost 5 bases and 5 bases respectively, with 16 bases between them. The CDR3 is CASSLPDRWDQPQHF. CDR3 coding DNA: TGTGCCAGCAGCCTCCCTGACAGGTGGGATCAGCCCCAGCATTTT.

This sequence joins TRBV7-8 and TRBJ1-5; D is undetermined. V was shortened by 0 bases and J by 7 bases, with 13 bases between the two germline ends. The germline V gene encodes CDR1 SGHVS and CDR2 FQNEAQ. The CDR3 loop spans 15 amino acids. The CDR3 region has the DNA TGTGCCAGCAGCTTAGCGGATTTTACAGTGCAGCCCCAGCATTTT. Its protein is CASSLADFTVQPQHF.

The DNA of the CDR3 is TGTGCCAGCAAGGCGGAGCGGGGCACAGATACGCAGTATTTT. Residues: CASKAERGTDTQYF. V and J are TRBV2 and TRBJ2-3; TRBD2 might be the D (6 bases). Trimming removed 7 bases from V and 1 base from J, with 12 bases in between. Germline CDR1 and CDR2: SNHLY and FYNNEI. The CDR3 sequence is 14 residues long.

A single count supports this clone. The chain has TRBV6-5 and TRBJ2-7; 9 nucleotides match TRBD1. The germline gives CDR1 MNHEY, CDR2 SVGAGI. CDR3 size: 15 residues. The trim removed 5 bases at V and 0 bases at J, leaving 5 bases unmatched. The CDR3 DNA is TGTGCCAGCAGTACCGGGACAGGGATCTCCTACGAGCAGTACTTC. Translating it yields CASSTGTGISYEQYF.

This clone was seen only a few times. V and J are TRBV9 and TRBJ2-1; 7 bases are a match to TRBD2. CDR3 length: 16 residues. Germline V gene lookup returns CDR1 SGDLS and CDR2 YYNGEE. V was pared by 7 bases and J by 3 bases, with 13 bases of the junction left unmatched. The CDR3 DNA reads TGTGCCAGCTCCGAGGGAGGGATTGGTTTCTACAATGAGCAGTTCTTC. Its translation: CASSEGGIGFYNEQFF.